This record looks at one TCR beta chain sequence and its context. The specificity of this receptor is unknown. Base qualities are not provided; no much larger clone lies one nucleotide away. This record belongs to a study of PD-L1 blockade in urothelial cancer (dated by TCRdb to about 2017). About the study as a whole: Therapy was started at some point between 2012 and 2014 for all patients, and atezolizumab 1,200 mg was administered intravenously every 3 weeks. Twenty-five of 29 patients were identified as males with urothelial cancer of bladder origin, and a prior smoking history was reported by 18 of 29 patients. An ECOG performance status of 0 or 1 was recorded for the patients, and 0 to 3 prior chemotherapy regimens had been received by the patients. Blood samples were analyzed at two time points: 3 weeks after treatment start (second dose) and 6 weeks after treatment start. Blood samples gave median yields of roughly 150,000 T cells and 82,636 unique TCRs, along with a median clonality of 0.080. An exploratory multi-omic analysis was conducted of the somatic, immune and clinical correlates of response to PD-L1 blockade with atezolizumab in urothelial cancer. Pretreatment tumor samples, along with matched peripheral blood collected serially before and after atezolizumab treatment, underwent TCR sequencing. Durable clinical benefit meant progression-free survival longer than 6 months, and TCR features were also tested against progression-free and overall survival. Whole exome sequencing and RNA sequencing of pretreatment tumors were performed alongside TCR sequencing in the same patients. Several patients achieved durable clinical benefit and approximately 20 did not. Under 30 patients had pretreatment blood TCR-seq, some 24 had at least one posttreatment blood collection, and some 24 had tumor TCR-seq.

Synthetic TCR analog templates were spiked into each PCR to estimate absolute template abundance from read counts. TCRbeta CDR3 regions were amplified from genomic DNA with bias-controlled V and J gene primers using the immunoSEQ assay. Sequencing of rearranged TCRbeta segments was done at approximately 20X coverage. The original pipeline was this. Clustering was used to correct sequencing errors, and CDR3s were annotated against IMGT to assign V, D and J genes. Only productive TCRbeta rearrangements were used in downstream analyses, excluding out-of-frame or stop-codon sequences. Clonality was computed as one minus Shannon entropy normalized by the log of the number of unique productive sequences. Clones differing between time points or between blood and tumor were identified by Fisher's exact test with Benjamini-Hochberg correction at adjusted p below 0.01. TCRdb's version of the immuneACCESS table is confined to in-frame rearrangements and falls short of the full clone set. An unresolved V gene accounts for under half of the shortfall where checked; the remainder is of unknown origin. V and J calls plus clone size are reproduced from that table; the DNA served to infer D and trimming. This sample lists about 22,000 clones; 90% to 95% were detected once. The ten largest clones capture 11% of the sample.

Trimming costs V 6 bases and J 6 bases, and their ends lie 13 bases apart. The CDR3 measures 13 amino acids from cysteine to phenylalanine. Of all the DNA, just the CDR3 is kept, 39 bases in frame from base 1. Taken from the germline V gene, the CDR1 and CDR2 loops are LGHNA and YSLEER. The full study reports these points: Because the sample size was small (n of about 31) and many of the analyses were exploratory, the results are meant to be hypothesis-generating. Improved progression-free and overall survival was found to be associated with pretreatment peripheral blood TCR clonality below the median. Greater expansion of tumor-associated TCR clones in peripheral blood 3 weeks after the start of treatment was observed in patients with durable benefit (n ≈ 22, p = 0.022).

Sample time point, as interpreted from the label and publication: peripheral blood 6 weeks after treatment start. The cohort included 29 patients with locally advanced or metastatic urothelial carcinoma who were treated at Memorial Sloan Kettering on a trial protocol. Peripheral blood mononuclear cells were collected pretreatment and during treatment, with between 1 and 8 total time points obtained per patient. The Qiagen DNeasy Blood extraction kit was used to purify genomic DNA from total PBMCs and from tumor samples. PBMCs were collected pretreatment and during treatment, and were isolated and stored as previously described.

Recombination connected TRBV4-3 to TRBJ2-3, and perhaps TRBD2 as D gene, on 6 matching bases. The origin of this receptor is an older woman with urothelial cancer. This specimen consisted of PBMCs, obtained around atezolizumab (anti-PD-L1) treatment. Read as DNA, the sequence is TGCGCCAGCAGTGGAGGGGTGGGGGATACGCAGTATTTT. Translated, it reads CASSGGVGDTQYF.